The entry below gives a single T cell receptor (beta chain) sequence along with its context. Source study methods: Using reference gene primer amplification, nucleated cell counts were estimated. The protocol was immunoSEQ multiplex PCR, while the TCRdb copy is restricted to in-frame clones and leaves out a portion. That table furnishes V, J and clone size, whereas the DNA furnished D and trimming. The table records approximately 300,000 clones, over 75% of them present only once. This record belongs to a study of blood T cell repertoires in COVID-19. As for the study in general: Sites in the United States, Italy and Spain provided acute and convalescent COVID-19 samples. From T cells, B-cell-depleted T cells, or PBMCs came the material, which was cDNA or gDNA.

Germline values: CDR1 WNHNN, CDR2 SYGVQD (reference sequence). V lost 6 bases and J lost 0, with 9 bases in between. The CDR3 has 15 residues. This receptor was identified in a woman between 50 and 59 years old with active or convalescent COVID-19. The chain recombines TRBV10-1 with TRBJ2-6, with D maybe TRBD1 (6 bases). Sequencing was performed on peripheral blood. CDR3 DNA sequence: TGCGCCAGCAGCGACAGGAGCTCTGGGGCCAACGTCCTGACTTTC. Translation: CASSDRSSGANVLTF.